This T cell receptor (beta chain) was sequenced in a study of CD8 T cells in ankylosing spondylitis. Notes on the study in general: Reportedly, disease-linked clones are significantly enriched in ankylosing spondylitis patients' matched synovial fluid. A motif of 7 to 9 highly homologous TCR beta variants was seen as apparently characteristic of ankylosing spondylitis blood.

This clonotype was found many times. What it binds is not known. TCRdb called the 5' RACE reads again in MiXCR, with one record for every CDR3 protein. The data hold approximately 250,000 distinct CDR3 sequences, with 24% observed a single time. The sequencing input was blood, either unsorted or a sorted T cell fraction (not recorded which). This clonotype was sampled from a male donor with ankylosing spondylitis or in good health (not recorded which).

The CDR3 DNA is TGCAGCGTTGACGACAGGGGGAAGCAGTACTTC. It yields the protein CSVDDRGKQYF. The chain couples TRBV29-1 to TRBJ2-7, with 9 bases lining up with TRBD1. J was trimmed by 8 bases and V by 3 bases; bases with no gene match: 2. This CDR3 contains 11 residues. CDR1 is SQVTM, CDR2 ANQGSEA, per germline.